Following are 17 T cell receptor beta chains from one sample sequenced in a study of blood T cell repertoires in COVID-19 (dated by TCRdb to about 2020). The protocol used for the library was the immunoSEQ multiplex PCR assay. TCRdb carries this immuneACCESS record with in-frame sequences only. Its versions omit some clonotypes, under half of them owing to an unresolved V gene in the studies checked, with the rest unexplained. The sample profile shows some 170,000 clones; 82% of them were found once. The ten largest clonotypes hold around 8% of the sample. Sequences were obtained from peripheral blood. Receptors were obtained from a woman between 65 and 79 years old with acute or convalescent COVID-19.

This chain joins TRBV7-2 and TRBJ1-5; D perhaps matches TRBD1 (6 bases). The V end was cut by 2 bases, the J end by 9 bases, with 17 bases between. Germline V CDR1 and CDR2: SGHTA, FQGNSA. The CDR3 is made up of 15 amino acids. This chain's CDR3 is CASSLLRQDLGPQHF. The CDR3 DNA reads as TGTGCCAGCAGCTTATTACGACAGGATTTAGGGCCCCAGCATTTT. Complete variable domain (other parts from reference TRBV7-2 and TRBJ1-5): GAGVSQSPSNKVTEKGKDVELRCDPISGHTALYWYRQSLGQGLEFLIYFQGNSAPDKSGLPSDRFSAERTGGSVSTLTIQRTQQEDSAVYLCASSLLRQDLGPQHFGDGTRLSIL.

This clone was observed a few times. The rearrangement uses TRBV28 and TRBJ2-5; TRBD2 aligns across 9 bases. The germline V gene has CDR1 MDHEN and CDR2 SYDVKM. The CDR3 length is 14 residues. The trim removed 6 bases at V and 4 bases at J, leaving 6 bases unmatched. The CDR3 loop reads CASSLAGTGETQYF. CDR3 coding DNA: TGTGCCAGCAGCCTAGCGGGAACGGGAGAGACCCAGTACTTC. The full variable domain, its missing parts supplied by reference TRBV28 and TRBJ2-5, is DVKVTQSSRYLVKRTGEKVFLECVQDMDHENMFWYRQDPGLGLRLIYFSYDVKMKEKGDIPEGYSVSREKKERFSLILESASTNQTSMYLCASSLAGTGETQYFGPGTRLLVL.

The genes are TRBV2 and TRBJ1-6; D gene unclear. Trimming left V 7 bases short and J 7 bases short, with 5 bases between. The CDR3 has 11 residues. Germline assignment: CDR1 SNHLY and CDR2 FYNNEI. The CDR3 DNA sequence: TGTGCCAGCACCGAGAATTCACCCCTCCACTTT. This gives the protein CASTENSPLHF.

This chain joins TRBV5-8 and TRBJ2-4, with D possibly being TRBD1 (6 bases). The V gene lost 5 bases and the J gene lost 15 bases, with 24 bases spanning the gap. This CDR3 region has 14 residues. Germline V CDR1 and CDR2: SGHTS, YDEGEE. The CDR3 DNA reads TGTGCCAGCAGGTACGAAACGAACCGGGACACAACGTACTTC. Protein: CASRYETNRDTTYF.

The rearrangement links TRBV19 to TRBJ1-1, with a possible D match to TRBD1 (6 bases). Per the germline V gene, CDR1 is LNHDA and CDR2 is SQIVND (reference sequence). The CDR3 consists of 13 residues. Between the trimmed V and J ends, which lost 5 bases and 4 bases, there was a span of 11 bases. The CDR3 DNA is TGTGCCAGTAGTCTCACAGGGAGCACTGAAGCTTTCTTT. As protein: CASSLTGSTEAFF. Filled out from reference TRBV19 and TRBJ1-1, the complete variable domain reads DGGITQSPKYLFRKEGQNVTLSCEQNLNHDAMYWYRQDPGQGLRLIYYSQIVNDFQKGDIAEGYSVSREKKESFPLTVTSAQKNPTAFYLCASSLTGSTEAFFGQGTRLTVV.

In this sample, this clone turned up a few times. The genes are TRBV30 and TRBJ1-1, with 8 bases identical to TRBD1. The length of the CDR3 is 15 residues. The germline gives CDR1 GTSNPN, CDR2 SVGIG (reference sequence). V shed 1 base and J 4 bases; nucleotides not matched to a gene: 8. The DNA for the CDR3 is TGTGCCTGGAGTGCAAGGACAGGGCATGGCACTGAAGCTTTCTTT. Translation: CAWSARTGHGTEAFF.

This clone was detected once. This sequence joins TRBV6-5 and TRBJ2-3; 9 positions match TRBD2. In germline, CDR1 is MNHEY, CDR2 SVGAGI. With V trimmed by 9 bases and J by 4 bases, 8 bases remained unmatched. The CDR3 has 14 residues. CDR3 sequence: CASKRSSGADTQYF. In nucleotides, the CDR3 is TGTGCCAGTAAGCGGTCTAGCGGGGCAGATACGCAGTATTTT.

The chain uses TRBV7-2 and TRBJ1-1; 8 positions agree with TRBD1. The trim removed 1 base at V and 3 bases at J, leaving 10 bases unmatched. Germline CDR1 and CDR2: SGHTA and FQGNSA. The CDR3 loop spans 17 amino acids. The CDR3 DNA is TGTGCCAGCAGCTTAGGGGGACAGGCACGGTTATACACTGAAGCTTTCTTT. Its translation is CASSLGGQARLYTEAFF.

The chain links TRBV5-1 to TRBJ2-7; maybe TRBD1 (6 bases). The germline gives CDR1 SGHRS, CDR2 YFSETQ. V dropped 1 base and J dropped 2 bases, with 16 bases sitting between them. The CDR3 is 16 residues long. The CDR3 nucleotides read TGCGCCAGCAGCTTGCCCCGGGACAAACCAACCTACGAGCAGTACTTC. This gives the protein CASSLPRDKPTYEQYF.

J is TRBJ1-1 and V is TRBV2, with unresolved D. The V end lost 5 bases, the J end lost 6 bases, and 4 bases lay between the germline ends. Germline V gene sequence: CDR1 SNHLY, CDR2 FYNNEI. The CDR3 is 10 amino acids. The CDR3 nucleotides are TGTGCCAGCAGTCTTTCTGAAGCTTTCTTT. Translated: CASSLSEAFF.

V is TRBV15 and J is TRBJ1-1, with D possibly being TRBD1 (6 bases). Germline assignment: CDR1 LNHNV and CDR2 YYDKDF (reference sequence). There are 14 residues in the CDR3. V lost 3 bases and J 7 bases, leaving 15 bases between the germline ends. In DNA, the CDR3 is TGTGCCACCAGCAGGGGACGGGGGGCCCTTGAAGCTTTCTTT. Encoded protein: CATSRGRGALEAFF.

The chain couples TRBV20-1 to TRBJ1-1; tentatively, D is TRBD1 (5 bases). Trimming removed 3 bases at V and 4 bases at J, with 12 bases between. The CDR3 extends over 13 amino acids. Germline lookup yields CDR1 DFQATT and CDR2 SNEGSKA (reference sequence). Written as DNA, the CDR3 is TGCAGTGCTAGTCTGGGGGAGGGCACTGAAGCTTTCTTT. Its translation: CSASLGEGTEAFF.

The gene calls are TRBV11-2 and TRBJ1-1; D unclear. Trimming stripped 7 bases from V and 3 bases from J, with 15 bases between. CDR3 length: 14 amino acids. The germline gives CDR1 SGHAT, CDR2 FQNNGV. The CDR3 bases are TGTGCCAGCACCTCCCAGCCAGGATACACTGAAGCTTTCTTT. This codes for CASTSQPGYTEAFF.

The chain recombines TRBV11-3 with TRBJ2-1; D possibly corresponds to TRBD1 (5 bases). The CDR3 runs to 12 residues. Between the trimmed V and J ends, which lost 2 bases and 6 bases, there was a span of 5 bases. Germline CDR1 SGHNT, CDR2 YENEEA. CDR3: CASSLQGNEQFF. The CDR3 DNA follows: TGTGCCAGCAGCTTACAGGGCAATGAGCAGTTCTTC.

On this clone itself: One end of the junction does not line up with germline, which may come from a read error. The chain combines TRBV29-1 with TRBJ1-5, with 10 bases fitting TRBD1. Germline V gene lookup returns CDR1 SQVTM and CDR2 ANQGSEA. This CDR3 is built from 15 residues. The CDR3, as DNA: TGCAGCGTTGTTGACAGGGGGCTTCCCAATCAGCCCCGGCATTTT. Translated: CSVVDRGLPNQPRHF. The whole variable domain, filled in from reference TRBV29-1 and TRBJ1-5, reads SAVISQKPSRDICQRGTSLTIQCQVDSQVTMMFWYRQQPGQSLTLIATANQGSEATYESGFVIDKFPISRPNLTFSTLTVSNMSPEDSSIYLCSVVDRGLPNQPRHFGDGTRLSIL.

V is TRBV4-3 and J is TRBJ2-7, with TRBD2 matching over 13 bases. The CDR3 contains 14 residues. Germline V gene data show CDR1 as LGHNA and CDR2 as YSLEER. The V segment lost 4 bases and the J segment 5 bases; nucleotides outside the gene matches: 2. CDR3 nucleotides: TGCGCCAGCAGCCTAGGGACTAGCGGGAACGAGCAGTACTTC. This translates into CASSLGTSGNEQYF.

The chain carries TRBV5-1 and TRBJ1-1; D not resolved. The CDR3 has 15 amino acids. The V end was cut by 2 bases, the J end by 1 base, with 12 bases between. Germline CDR1 reads SGHRS; CDR2 reads YFSETQ. CDR3 nucleotide sequence: TGCGCCAGCAGCTTAATTCATGAGGGGAACACTGAAGCTTTCTTT. It translates to CASSLIHEGNTEAFF. The complete variable domain, with remaining parts taken from reference TRBV5-1 and TRBJ1-1, reads KAGVTQTPRYLIKTRGQQVTLSCSPISGHRSVSWYQQTPGQGLQFLFEYFSETQRNKGNFPGRFSGRQFSNSRSEMNVSTLELGDSALYLCASSLIHEGNTEAFFGQGTRLTVV.